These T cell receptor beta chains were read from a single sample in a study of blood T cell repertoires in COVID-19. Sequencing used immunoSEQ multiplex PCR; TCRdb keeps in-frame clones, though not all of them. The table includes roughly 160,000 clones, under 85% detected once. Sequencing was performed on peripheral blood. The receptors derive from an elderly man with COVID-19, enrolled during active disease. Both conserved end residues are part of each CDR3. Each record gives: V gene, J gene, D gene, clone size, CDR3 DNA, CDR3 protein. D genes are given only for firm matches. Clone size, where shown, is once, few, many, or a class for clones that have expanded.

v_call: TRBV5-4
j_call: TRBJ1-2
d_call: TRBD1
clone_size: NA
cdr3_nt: TGTGCCAGCAGCTTGAGTACAGGGGCCTATGGCTACACCTTC
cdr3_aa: CASSLSTGAYGYTF

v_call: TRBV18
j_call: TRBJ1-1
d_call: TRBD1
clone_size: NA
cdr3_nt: TGTGCCAGCTCACCTTACGCGACAGGGGGCACGGACACTGAAGCTTTCTTT
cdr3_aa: CASSPYATGGTDTEAFF

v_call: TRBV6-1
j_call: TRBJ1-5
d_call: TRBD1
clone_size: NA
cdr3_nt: TGTGCCAGCAGTGACAGGGGGAATCAGCCCCAGCATTTT
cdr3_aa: CASSDRGNQPQHF

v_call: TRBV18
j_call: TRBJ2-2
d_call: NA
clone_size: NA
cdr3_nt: TGTGCCAGCTCACAGAACAGGGATCCCGGGGAGCTGTTTTTT
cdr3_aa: CASSQNRDPGELFF

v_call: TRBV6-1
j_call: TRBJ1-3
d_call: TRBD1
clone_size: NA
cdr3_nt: TGTGCCAGCAGTGGGGACAGGGAGCCGGCTGGAAACACCATATATTTT
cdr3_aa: CASSGDREPAGNTIYF

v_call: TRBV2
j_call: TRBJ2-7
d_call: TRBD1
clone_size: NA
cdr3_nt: TGTGCCAGCTTCCGGGACAGCGCCTACGAGCAGTACTTC
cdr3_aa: CASFRDSAYEQYF

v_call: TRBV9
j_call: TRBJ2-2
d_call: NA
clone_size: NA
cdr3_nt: TGTGCCAGCAGCGTAGGGCCTAACACCGGGGAGCTGTTTTTT
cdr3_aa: CASSVGPNTGELFF

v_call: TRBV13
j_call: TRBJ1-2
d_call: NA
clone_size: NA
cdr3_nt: TGTGCCAGCAGCTTAGAAAGGGGAAGCTATGGCTACACCTTC
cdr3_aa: CASSLERGSYGYTF

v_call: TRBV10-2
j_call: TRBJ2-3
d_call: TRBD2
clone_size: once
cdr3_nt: TGCGCCAGCAGTGAGTCGGGGGGGGGCACAGATACGCAGTATTTT
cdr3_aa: CASSESGGGTDTQYF

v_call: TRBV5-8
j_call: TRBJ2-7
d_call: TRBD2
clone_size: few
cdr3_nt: TGTGCCAGCAGCTTTCGACTAGCGGGGGTGGGTGAGCAGTACTTC
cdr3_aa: CASSFRLAGVGEQYF

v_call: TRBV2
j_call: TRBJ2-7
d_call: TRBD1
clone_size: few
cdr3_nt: TGTGCCAGCAGTCACCCCCGGGACAGGGGAACTGTGGGCTTCTACGAGCAGTACTTC
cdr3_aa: CASSHPRDRGTVGFYEQYF

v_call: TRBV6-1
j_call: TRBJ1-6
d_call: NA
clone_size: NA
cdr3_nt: TGTGCCAGCAGTGATCAACAGGGAAATTCACCCCTCCACTTT
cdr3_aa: CASSDQQGNSPLHF

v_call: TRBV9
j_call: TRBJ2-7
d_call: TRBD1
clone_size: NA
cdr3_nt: TGTGCCAGCAGCGTAGCTCCCCCCGGACAGGGTTCCTACGAGCAGTACTTC
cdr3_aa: CASSVAPPGQGSYEQYF

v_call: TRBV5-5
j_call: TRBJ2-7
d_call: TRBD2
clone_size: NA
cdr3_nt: TGTGCCAGCAGCTTGGTTCTAGCGGGGGTCTACGAGCAGTACTTC
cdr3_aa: CASSLVLAGVYEQYF

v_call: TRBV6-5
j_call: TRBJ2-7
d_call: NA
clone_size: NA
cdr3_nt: TGTGCCAGCACAGGCAGGGGAGACGAGCAGTACTTC
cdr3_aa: CASTGRGDEQYF

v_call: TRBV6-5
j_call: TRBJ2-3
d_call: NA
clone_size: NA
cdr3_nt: TGTGCCAGCAGAAGGGCGGGAAGCACAGATACGCAGTATTTT
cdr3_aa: CASRRAGSTDTQYF

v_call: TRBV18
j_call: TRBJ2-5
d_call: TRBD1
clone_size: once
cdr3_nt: TGTGCCAGCTCACCGCCCGCTTCGACAGGGGAGACCCAGTACTTC
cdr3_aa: CASSPPASTGETQYF

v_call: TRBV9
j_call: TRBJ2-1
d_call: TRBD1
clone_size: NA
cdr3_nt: TGTGCCAGCAGCGAAGGGACAGGAGGTGGGGAGCAGTTCTTC
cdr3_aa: CASSEGTGGGEQFF

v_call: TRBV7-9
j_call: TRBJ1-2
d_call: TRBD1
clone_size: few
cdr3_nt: TGTGCCAGCAGCTCATCGGACAGGGACCATGGCTACACCTTC
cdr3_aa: CASSSSDRDHGYTF

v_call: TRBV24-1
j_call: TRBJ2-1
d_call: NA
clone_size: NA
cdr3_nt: TGTGCCACCCAGCGGAGCTCCTACAATGAGCAGTTCTTC
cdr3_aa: CATQRSSYNEQFF

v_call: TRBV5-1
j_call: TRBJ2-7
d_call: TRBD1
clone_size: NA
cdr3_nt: TGCGCCAGCAGCACCTTCCCGACAGGGGGCCCGAACGAGCAGTACTTC
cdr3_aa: CASSTFPTGGPNEQYF

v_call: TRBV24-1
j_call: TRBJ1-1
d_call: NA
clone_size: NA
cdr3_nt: TGTGCCACCAGTGATGCAGGATCCGAAGCTTTCTTT
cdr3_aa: CATSDAGSEAFF

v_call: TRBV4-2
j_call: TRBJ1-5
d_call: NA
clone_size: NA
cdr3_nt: TGTGCCAGCAGCCAAGAACGAGATAGCAATCAGCCCCAGCATTTT
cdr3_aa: CASSQERDSNQPQHF

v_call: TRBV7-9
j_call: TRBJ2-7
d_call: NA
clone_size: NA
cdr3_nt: TGTGCCAGCACCTTTGCGGGGACAGCCTACGAGCAGTACTTC
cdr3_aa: CASTFAGTAYEQYF

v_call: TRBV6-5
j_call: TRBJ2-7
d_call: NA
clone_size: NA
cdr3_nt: TGTGCCAGCACCCCCCCTACGGGATCCTCGGGCGAGCAGTACTTC
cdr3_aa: CASTPPTGSSGEQYF

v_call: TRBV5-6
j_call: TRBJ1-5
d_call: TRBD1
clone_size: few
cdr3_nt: TGTGCCAGCAGCGCGACAGGGATTAATCAGCCCCAGCATTTT
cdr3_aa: CASSATGINQPQHF

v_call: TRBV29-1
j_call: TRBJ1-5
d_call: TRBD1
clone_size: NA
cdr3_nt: TGCAGCGTGGGGACAGGTTATAGCAATCAGCCCCAGCATTTT
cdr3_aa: CSVGTGYSNQPQHF